Following are 24 T cell receptor beta chains from one sample sequenced in a study of T cell repertoires in ileal Crohn's disease. Repertoires were generated with immunoSEQ multiplex PCR, while TCRdb's copy carries only in-frame clones and drops some. The table shows about 3,800 clones, with just under 85% occurring only once. The source material was ileal tissue. These receptors came from an adult with Crohn's disease.

Details on this clone: The junction does not match germline at one end; this may be a read error. This chain links TRBV27 with TRBJ2-7, with TRBD1 identical over 11 bases. Germline V lookup: CDR1 MNHEY, CDR2 SMNVEV (reference sequence). This CDR3 spans 17 amino acids. CDR3 residues: CASSFPCGGQGVVEPNF. The CDR3 nucleotides are TGTGCCAGCAGTTTTCCTTGTGGGGGACAGGGGGTAGTTGAACCAAACTTC.

The chain uses TRBV2 and TRBJ2-1, with D hard to call. V lost 7 bases, J lost 0 bases, and 10 bases lay in between. The CDR3 runs to 14 residues. Per germline, CDR1 SNHLY and CDR2 FYNNEI. The CDR3 protein is CASNVRSSYNEQFF. The CDR3, as DNA: TGTGCCAGCAACGTGAGGAGCTCCTACAATGAGCAGTTCTTC. Based on the CDR3 plus reference TRBV2 and TRBJ2-1, the full variable domain is EPEVTQTPSHQVTQMGQEVILRCVPISNHLYFYWYRQILGQKVEFLVSFYNNEISEKSEIFDDQFSVERPDGSNFTLKIRSTKLEDSAMYFCASNVRSSYNEQFFGPGTRLTVL.

The chain has TRBV11-2 and TRBJ2-7; 8 positions match TRBD1. Germline-derived CDR1 and CDR2 are SGHAT and FQNNGV. The CDR3 length is 16 residues. V was clipped by 5 bases and J by 4 bases; unmatched bases: 13. CDR3 bases: TGTGCCAGCAGCAACGGCCGGACAGGGAGTGGGTACGAGCAGTACTTC. Translated, it gives CASSNGRTGSGYEQYF.

The chain carries TRBV6-5 and TRBJ2-7; possible D gene TRBD1, 6 bases. The V gene's germline CDR1 is MNHEY and CDR2 SVGAGI. The CDR3 length is 14 residues. Trimming removed 6 bases from V and 2 bases from J, with 14 bases in between. The CDR3 DNA reads TGTGCCAGCAGGATGACAGGACCCGCCTACGAGCAGTACTTC. Translating it yields CASRMTGPAYEQYF.

This clone was found a few times. V and J are TRBV5-4 and TRBJ2-5, with TRBD2 identical over 8 bases. V gave up 2 bases and J gave up 1 base; unmatched junction bases: 4. CDR1 and CDR2 (germline): SGHNT, YYREEE (reference sequence). The CDR3 loop spans 15 amino acids. In nucleotides, the CDR3 is TGTGCCAGCAGCTTAAGGCGGGGGGCCCAAGAGACCCAGTACTTC. Its protein product is CASSLRRGAQETQYF.

The chain links TRBV5-5 to TRBJ2-3, with D tentatively TRBD1 (5 bases). Trimming pared 0 bases from V and 0 bases from J, leaving 8 bases between. The length of the CDR3 is 15 residues. Germline assignment: CDR1 SGHKS and CDR2 YYEKEE (reference sequence). In nucleotides, the CDR3 is TGTGCCAGCAGCTTGGTAGGGGTAAGCACAGATACGCAGTATTTT. It is translated as CASSLVGVSTDTQYF.

The chain links TRBV12-5 to TRBJ2-3, with 11 bases fitting TRBD1. CDR1 LGHNT and CDR2 FRNRAP come from the germline V gene. The V gene end was trimmed by 3 bases and the J gene end by 4 bases; junction bases not matched to a gene: 3. The CDR3 contains 15 residues. The CDR3 nucleotides are TGTGCTAGTGGTTTCGGACAGGGGGCGTCAGATACGCAGTATTTT. Translating gives CASGFGQGASDTQYF.

The V call is TRBV30, the J call TRBJ2-2; the D gene is possibly TRBD1 (6 bases). Per germline, CDR1 GTSNPN and CDR2 SVGIG (reference sequence). CDR3 length: 16 residues. V was cut by 0 bases and J by 4 bases, with 15 bases left in between. CDR3 protein: CAWSVLPQGSTGELFF. In DNA, the CDR3 is TGTGCCTGGAGTGTACTCCCGCAGGGGAGCACCGGGGAGCTGTTTTTT. The variable domain in full, completed from reference TRBV30 and TRBJ2-2, reads SQTIHQWPATLVQPVGSPLSLECTVEGTSNPNLYWYRQAAGRGLQLLFYSVGIGQISSEVPQNLSASRPQDRQFILSSKKLLLSDSGFYLCAWSVLPQGSTGELFFGEGSRLTVL.

The chain combines TRBV27 with TRBJ2-1, with 9 bases identical to TRBD1. J was trimmed by 2 bases and V by 3 bases; bases with no gene match: 2. Germline V gene lookup returns CDR1 MNHEY and CDR2 SMNVEV (reference sequence). The CDR3 has 15 residues. CDR3 loop: CASSFGTGTYNEQFF. CDR3 coding DNA: TGTGCCAGCAGTTTCGGGACAGGGACCTACAATGAGCAGTTCTTC.

The chain recombines TRBV19 with TRBJ1-4; D perhaps matches TRBD1 (5 bases). The CDR3 sequence is 16 residues long. Germline V lookup: CDR1 LNHDA, CDR2 SQIVND (reference sequence). The V end was cut by 5 bases, the J end by 8 bases, with 21 bases between. The CDR3, as DNA: TGTGCCAGTAGTTGGGTTACGGGGGGACGGGGCGAAAAACTGTTTTTT. It translates to CASSWVTGGRGEKLFF.

This clone has only one observation. The chain carries TRBV27 and TRBJ2-3; 8 bases map to TRBD2. The germline CDR1 and CDR2 sequences are MNHEY and SMNVEV (reference sequence). J gave up 6 bases and V 8 bases, and 13 bases lay outside the gene matches. This CDR3 region has 15 residues. The CDR3 here is CASAAGTRGTDTQYF. The CDR3 nucleotides read TGTGCCAGCGCCGCCGGGACTAGGGGGACTGATACGCAGTATTTT.

The genes are TRBV7-2 and TRBJ2-5; D perhaps matches TRBD1 (6 bases). This CDR3 is built from 14 residues. V was shortened by 2 bases and J by 4 bases, with 11 bases between the two germline ends. Per germline, CDR1 SGHTA and CDR2 FQGNSA. Here the CDR3 DNA reads TGTGCCAGCAGCTTATGGGTAGGGGGAGAGACCCAGTACTTC. This sequence encodes CASSLWVGGETQYF.

This chain links TRBV10-3 with TRBJ1-1, with D unclear. From germline, CDR1 is ENHRY and CDR2 SYGVKD. The CDR3 spans 17 residues. V lost 7 bases and J lost 0, with 21 bases in between. CDR3 sequence: CAIKREARGLMNTEAFF. The DNA for the CDR3 is TGTGCCATCAAGCGGGAGGCCCGAGGCCTAATGAACACTGAAGCTTTCTTT.

The rearrangement joins TRBV6-5 to TRBJ1-2; D gene uncertain. Trimming removed 9 bases from V and 2 bases from J, with 10 bases in between. There are 12 residues in the CDR3. Germline assignment: CDR1 MNHEY and CDR2 SVGAGI. The CDR3 DNA sequence: TGTGCCAGTGCGACAAGGAACTATGGCTACACCTTC. This encodes CASATRNYGYTF.

The chain has TRBV5-6 and TRBJ2-7; 12 nucleotides agree with TRBD1. Germline assignment: CDR1 SGHDT and CDR2 YYEEEE. The CDR3 contains 15 residues. Trimming cost V 1 base and J 6 bases; bases outside gene matches: 5. CDR3 nucleotides: TGTGCCAGCAGCTTGCTGGGACAGGGGGCGGGCGAGCAGTACTTC. The encoded protein is CASSLLGQGAGEQYF. Supplemented by reference TRBV5-6 and TRBJ2-7, the full variable domain reads DAGVTQSPTHLIKTRGQQVTLRCSPKSGHDTVSWYQQALGQGPQFIFQYYEEEERQRGNFPDRFSGHQFPNYSSELNVNALLLGDSALYLCASSLLGQGAGEQYFGPGTRLTVT.

V and J are TRBV10-1 and TRBJ2-1, with unresolved D. The V gene lost 2 bases and the J gene lost 7 bases, with 12 bases spanning the gap. The germline V gene encodes CDR1 WNHNN and CDR2 SYGVQD (reference sequence). This CDR3 has 14 residues. The CDR3: CASSEVLARNEQFF. For the CDR3, the DNA is TGCGCCAGCAGTGAGGTCTTAGCACGGAATGAGCAGTTCTTC.

The rearrangement uses TRBV7-9 and TRBJ2-3, with 11 bases that match TRBD1. The ends lost 5 bases at V and 3 bases at J; junction bases unmatched: 4. The CDR3 contains 15 residues. CDR1 SEHNR and CDR2 FQNEAQ come from the germline V gene (reference sequence). CDR3 nucleotides: TGTGCCAGCAGCCGGGACAGGGGGTTAACAGATACGCAGTATTTT. It encodes CASSRDRGLTDTQYF.

The chain employs TRBV5-4 and TRBJ2-1, with 9 bases fitting TRBD2. The CDR3 runs 14 residues. J was trimmed by 8 bases and V by 6 bases; bases with no gene match: 9. In germline, CDR1 is SGHNT, CDR2 YYREEE (reference sequence). CDR3 in amino acids: CASTPRGGSDEQFF. CDR3 nucleotides: TGTGCCAGCACCCCGCGGGGGGGCAGCGATGAGCAGTTCTTC.

V is TRBV7-9 and J is TRBJ2-3; possibly TRBD2 for D (7 bases). The CDR3 sequence is 16 residues long. CDR1 and CDR2 (germline): SEHNR, FQNEAQ (reference sequence). Trimming removed 5 bases at V and 3 bases at J, with 18 bases between. This chain's CDR3 is CASSPGGGWVTDTQYF. CDR3 in DNA: TGTGCCAGCAGCCCTGGGGGGGGCTGGGTAACAGATACGCAGTATTTT.

The V call is TRBV6-5, the J call TRBJ2-7; a possible D gene is TRBD2 (6 bases). Trimming left V 6 bases short and J 5 bases short, with 17 bases between. The CDR3 is made up of 14 amino acids. Germline V gives CDR1 MNHEY, CDR2 SVGAGI. CDR3 protein: CASSLLGSRNEQYF. The CDR3 nucleotides read TGTGCCAGCAGCCTCCTCGGGAGCCGAAACGAGCAGTACTTC.

The rearrangement links TRBV5-4 to TRBJ2-7; no firm D call. V was shortened by 2 bases and J by 2 bases, with 8 bases between the two germline ends. Germline CDR1 SGHNT, CDR2 YYREEE (reference sequence). CDR3 length equals 13 residues. The CDR3 here is CASSLKTTYEQYF. The CDR3 DNA follows: TGTGCCAGCAGCTTAAAAACTACCTACGAGCAGTACTTC.

In this sample, this clone turned up once. The CDR3 sequence is CASSQGLAGFGNTIYF. CDR3 DNA: TGTGCCAGCAGCCAAGGGTTAGCGGGGTTTGGAAACACCATATATTTT. V usage is TRBV14 and J usage is TRBJ1-3; D not resolved. V lost 1 base and J lost 3, with 13 bases in between. Germline V gives CDR1 SGHDN, CDR2 FVKESK. This CDR3 region has 16 residues.

The chain employs TRBV5-4 and TRBJ2-5, with D maybe TRBD2 (6 bases). CDR1 SGHNT and CDR2 YYREEE come from the germline V gene (reference sequence). This CDR3 contains 14 residues. Trimming took off 2 bases at V and 2 bases at J, with 10 bases between the two ends. CDR3 sequence (DNA): TGTGCCAGCAGCTTACGCGGGACTCAAGAGACCCAGTACTTC. Translation: CASSLRGTQETQYF.

The CDR3 region is CASSSQNRGNSNQPQHF. CDR3 coding DNA: TGTGCCAGCAGCTCCCAGAACAGGGGGAATAGCAATCAGCCCCAGCATTTT. The chain links TRBV7-2 to TRBJ1-5, with TRBD1 identical over 8 bases. The V gene's germline CDR1 is SGHTA and CDR2 FQGNSA. The CDR3 runs 17 residues. V lost 4 bases, J lost 0 bases, and 8 bases stayed unmatched.